These 9 T cell receptor beta chains originate from one sample sequenced in a study of CD4 and CD8 cells across lung adenocarcinoma regions. MiXCR was run by TCRdb on the PCR reads, yielding one entry per CDR3 protein. This table has 10,000 to 15,000 distinct CDR3 sequences, approximately 50% appearing once. Sequenced input: CD8+ T cells from the margin of a lung tumor. Source of these receptors: a female donor with lung adenocarcinoma. The CD4 and CD8 labels of this study may be unreliable.

The chain joins TRBV4-1 to TRBJ2-1, with 7 bases lining up with TRBD1. The J call is in doubt because the DNA end fits TRBJ2-7 better. The CDR3 extends over 15 amino acids. Germline V CDR1 and CDR2: MGHRA, YSYEKL. CDR3 protein: CASSRSGTDPYEQYF. The CDR3 DNA is TGCGCCAGCAGCCGATCCGGGACAGATCCCTACGAGCAGTACTTC.

This clonotype was observed a handful of times. V gene TRBV6-1 combines with J gene TRBJ2-1; 9 bases align to TRBD2. The CDR3 length is 15 residues. The V gene end was trimmed by 3 bases and the J gene end by 5 bases; junction bases not matched to a gene: 5. From germline, CDR1 is MNHNS and CDR2 SASEGT. CDR3 sequence: CASSEWGLADNEQFF. The CDR3 region has the DNA TGTGCCAGCAGTGAGTGGGGACTAGCCGACAATGAGCAGTTCTTC.

The CDR3 region is CASSYLKRGRGGTGELFF. CDR3 bases: TGTGCCAGCAGTTACCTAAAACGGGGGAGGGGAGGTACCGGGGAGCTGTTTTTT. The genes are TRBV6-5 and TRBJ2-2, with 7 bases identical to TRBD2. This CDR3 has 18 residues. Looked up from germline, CDR1 is MNHEY and CDR2 is SVGAGI. V lost 2 bases, J lost 5 bases, and 14 bases stayed unmatched.

The rearrangement uses TRBV6-1 and TRBJ2-1; no definite D call. The assigned J gene may be wrong: the sequence end matches TRBJ2-7 better. The CDR3 is 13 amino acids. Germline CDR1 is MNHNS and CDR2 is SASEGT. The CDR3 reads CASRDQPSYEQYF. CDR3 nucleotides: TGTGCCAGCAGGGATCAGCCGTCCTACGAGCAGTACTTC.

This chain links TRBV6-1 with TRBJ2-4; D ambiguous. V lost 8 bases to trimming and J lost 13 bases, with 30 bases between them. In germline, CDR1 is MNHNS, CDR2 SASEGT. The CDR3 is 16 residues long. This chain's CDR3 is CASRPTGQPAKNTQYF. The CDR3, as DNA: TGTGCCAGCCGTCCCACCGGGCAGCCAGCCAAAAACACGCAGTACTTC.

The chain links TRBV6-1 to TRBJ2-4; D may be TRBD1 (6 bases). V gave up 6 bases and J gave up 13 bases, with 28 bases separating them. Germline V gene data show CDR1 as MNHNS and CDR2 as SASEGT. CDR3 length: 16 residues. The CDR3 coding sequence is TGTGCCAGCAGGGACCCGGGCCTGGGGGCCACAAACACGCAGTACTTC. This codes for CASRDPGLGATNTQYF.

This clonotype was seen repeatedly, ten times or more. The chain combines TRBV4-1 with TRBJ2-3, with no clear D. This CDR3 has 16 amino acids. With 4 bases removed from V and 4 bases from J, the gap between germline ends came to 18 bases. Germline assignment: CDR1 MGHRA and CDR2 YSYEKL. This CDR3 is CASSRSAVPFADTQYF. The DNA for the CDR3 is TGCGCCAGCAGCCGATCGGCAGTCCCCTTCGCAGATACGCAGTATTTT.

The chain recombines TRBV6-1 with TRBJ2-3; TRBD1 agrees at 7 bases. The DNA end is more similar to TRBJ2-4, so the J call may be wrong. Germline assignment: CDR1 MNHNS and CDR2 SASEGT. This CDR3 is built from 15 residues. CDR3 sequence (DNA): TGTGCCAGCAGAAGGGGGCGGAGCTTCACAGATACTCAGTACTTC. As protein: CASRRGRSFTDTQYF.

This clonotype showed up just a few times. This chain links TRBV6-1 with TRBJ2-5; D is possibly TRBD1 or TRBD2 (5 bases each). The J call may be in error: the DNA end matches TRBJ2-7 better. CDR1 is MNHNS, CDR2 SASEGT, per germline. The CDR3 has 15 residues. CDR3 bases: TGTGCCAGCATACAGGACTTGTCCCCTTACTACGAGCAGTACTTC. Amino acid sequence: CASIQDLSPYYEQYF.